One sample yielded the 25 T cell receptor beta chains listed below, sequenced in a study of beta chain features in type 1 diabetes. Their target antigens are unknown. All of the isolated RNA was reverse transcribed, so expressed TCRB transcripts were sequenced. Repertoires were generated with immunoSEQ multiplex PCR, while TCRdb's copy carries only in-frame clones and drops some. The sample holds some 150,000 clones, about 9% seen once. The study's findings and limits: Moderate but significant shortening of TCRB CDR3s was recorded in all four CD4+ subsets from Type 1 diabetes patients.

Sequenced: central memory CD4+ T cells from blood. These receptors were collected from a woman in her 30s with type 1 diabetes.

This clone was seen a few times. The rearrangement uses TRBV25-1 and TRBJ2-7; D uncertain. Looked up from germline, CDR1 is MGHDK and CDR2 is SYGVNS. V gave up 1 base and J gave up 6 bases, with 7 bases separating them. This CDR3 spans 12 amino acids. The CDR3 nucleotides read TGTGCCAGCAGTGAATTTACCGGCGAGCAGTACTTC. Amino acid sequence: CASSEFTGEQYF.

V usage is TRBV4-2 and J usage is TRBJ2-1; 9 bases are a match to TRBD2. Losses at the gene ends were 0 bases for V and 5 bases for J; bases not matched to a gene: 8. Germline CDR1 reads LGHNA; CDR2 reads YNFKEQ. This CDR3 contains 17 residues. The CDR3 DNA reads TGTGCCAGCAGCCAAGAGGGGACTAGCTACGGGGACAATGAGCAGTTCTTC. Translating it yields CASSQEGTSYGDNEQFF.

This clone was seen a handful of times. The CDR3 is CASSSGQASSYEQYF. DNA for the CDR3: TGTGCCAGCAGTTCCGGACAGGCGAGCTCCTACGAGCAGTACTTC. The chain carries TRBV6-1 and TRBJ2-7; 7 positions match TRBD1. Looked up from germline, CDR1 is MNHNS and CDR2 is SASEGT. After removal of 5 bases from V and 0 bases from J, the junction contained 7 bases not matched to a gene. The CDR3 has 15 amino acids.

In this sample, this clone turned up a few times. The chain uses TRBV18 and TRBJ2-7; D is unresolved. Germline-derived CDR1 and CDR2 are KGHSH and LQKENI. The CDR3 extends over 14 amino acids. V was pared by 2 bases and J by 2 bases, with 10 bases between. The CDR3 sequence is CASSPSQSAYEQYF. CDR3 DNA: TGTGCCAGCTCACCATCACAGTCGGCCTACGAGCAGTACTTC.

This clone was recorded a few times. This rearrangement joins TRBV30 to TRBJ2-3; 9 nucleotides align to TRBD2. Germline V gene sequence: CDR1 GTSNPN, CDR2 SVGIG (reference sequence). The length of the CDR3 is 15 residues. V was clipped by 2 bases and J by 4 bases; unmatched bases: 7. CDR3 sequence reads: CAWSPLAGKSDTQYF. CDR3 in DNA: TGTGCCTGGAGTCCGCTAGCGGGAAAGTCAGATACGCAGTATTTT.

The chain couples TRBV11-2 to TRBJ2-4; TRBD1 matches at 8 bases. CDR1 and CDR2 from the germline V gene are SGHAT and FQNNGV. The V gene end was trimmed by 4 bases and the J gene end by 1 base; junction bases not matched to a gene: 6. This CDR3 is built from 16 residues. The CDR3 loop is CASSSGQGRAKNIQYF. CDR3 DNA sequence: TGTGCCAGCAGCTCAGGACAGGGTCGGGCCAAAAACATTCAGTACTTC.

The chain links TRBV27 to TRBJ1-5, with TRBD1 matching over 9 bases. J gave up 6 bases and V 5 bases, and 5 bases lay outside the gene matches. Germline CDR1 reads MNHEY; CDR2 reads SMNVEV (reference sequence). This CDR3 is built from 14 residues. CDR3 region: CASSKGQGGQPQHF. The CDR3 region has the DNA TGTGCCAGCAGTAAGGGACAGGGTGGTCAGCCCCAGCATTTT.

This clone was observed a handful of times. This chain connects TRBV5-1 to TRBJ2-1, with D tentatively TRBD1 (6 bases). The CDR3 spans 17 residues. Germline V lookup: CDR1 SGHRS, CDR2 YFSETQ. V lost 3 bases, J lost 0 bases, and 16 bases lay in between. The CDR3 here is CASSSLFQGSSYNEQFF. CDR3 in DNA: TGCGCCAGCAGCTCCCTTTTTCAGGGGAGCTCCTACAATGAGCAGTTCTTC.

The V and J genes are TRBV5-1 and TRBJ2-7; TRBD2 is a possible D gene (6 bases). The CDR3 consists of 13 residues. Germline loops: CDR1 SGHRS, CDR2 YFSETQ. V was cut by 4 bases and J by 4 bases, with 12 bases left in between. CDR3 nucleotides: TGCGCCAGCAGCCGGGACGGGAGTTACGAGCAGTACTTC. Amino acid sequence: CASSRDGSYEQYF.

This clone was observed a few times. The chain combines TRBV11-3 with TRBJ1-1; D is perhaps TRBD1 (5 bases). The CDR3 is 13 amino acids. V lost 7 bases to trimming and J lost 5 bases, with 14 bases between them. Germline loops: CDR1 SGHNT, CDR2 YENEEA. CDR3 DNA: TGTGCCAGCACCATGGGGGGACGTACTGAAGCTTTCTTT. This sequence encodes CASTMGGRTEAFF. Combining the CDR3 with reference TRBV11-3 and TRBJ1-1 gives the whole variable domain EAGVVQSPRYKIIEKKQPVAFWCNPISGHNTLYWYLQNLGQGPELLIRYENEEAVDDSQLPKDRFSAERLKGVDSTLKIQPAELGDSAVYLCASTMGGRTEAFFGQGTRLTVV.

This clone came up a few times. V is TRBV6-5 and J is TRBJ2-1; possibly TRBD2 for D (5 bases). Germline V gene sequence: CDR1 MNHEY, CDR2 SVGAGI. The germline V and J ends were trimmed by 2 bases and 9 bases, with 11 bases remaining between them. The CDR3 consists of 13 residues. The CDR3 region is CASSYGREAEQFF. The DNA of the CDR3 is TGTGCCAGCAGTTACGGTCGGGAAGCTGAGCAGTTCTTC.

A few counts support this clone. The CDR3 nucleotides read TGCGCCAGCGGGAGCTCCTACAATGAGCAGTTCTTC. Translation: CASGSSYNEQFF. V usage is TRBV10-1 and J usage is TRBJ2-1, with D possibly matching TRBD2 (5 bases). The CDR3 is 12 amino acids. V was trimmed by 8 bases and J by 0 bases, leaving 5 bases between them. Looked up from germline, CDR1 is WNHNN and CDR2 is SYGVQD (reference sequence).

This clone came up a few times. The chain has TRBV5-4 and TRBJ2-1; 11 bases are shared with TRBD2. This CDR3 contains 18 residues. The ends lost 0 bases at V and 5 bases at J; junction bases unmatched: 10. Germline-derived CDR1 and CDR2 are SGHNT and YYREEE (reference sequence). Here the CDR3 DNA reads TGTGCCAGCAGCTTGGGACTAGCGGGGAGCGAGCCTCACAATGAGCAGTTCTTC. Translating gives CASSLGLAGSEPHNEQFF.

This clone was seen only a few times. V is TRBV11-2 and J is TRBJ2-7, with D possibly matching TRBD2 (6 bases). Trimming stripped 4 bases from V and 5 bases from J, with 18 bases between. CDR1 and CDR2 from the germline V gene are SGHAT and FQNNGV. The CDR3 spans 15 residues. In nucleotides, the CDR3 is TGTGCCAGCAGCTCTCTGGTGGGGGGAAGTCACGAGCAGTACTTC. Encoded protein: CASSSLVGGSHEQYF. Full variable domain (missing parts from reference TRBV11-2 and TRBJ2-7): EAGVAQSPRYKIIEKRQSVAFWCNPISGHATLYWYQQILGQGPKLLIQFQNNGVVDDSQLPKDRFSAERLKGVDSTLKIQPAKLEDSAVYLCASSSLVGGSHEQYFGPGTRLTVT.

This clone was observed a handful of times. This chain connects TRBV30 to TRBJ1-1; D might be TRBD1 (6 bases). The V end lost 2 bases, the J end lost 11 bases, and 15 bases lay between the germline ends. Per germline, CDR1 GTSNPN and CDR2 SVGIG (reference sequence). This CDR3 is 12 amino acids long. The CDR3 coding sequence is TGTGCCTGGAGTCCAACAGGGCGGGCCGCTTTCTTT. It is translated as CAWSPTGRAAFF. The full variable domain, with the rest looked up from reference TRBV30 and TRBJ1-1, is SQTIHQWPATLVQPVGSPLSLECTVEGTSNPNLYWYRQAAGRGLQLLFYSVGIGQISSEVPQNLSASRPQDRQFILSSKKLLLSDSGFYLCAWSPTGRAAFFGQGTRLTVV.

The table lists this clone with a few counts. The chain combines TRBV7-9 with TRBJ2-2, with 7 bases identical to TRBD2. The CDR3 spans 16 residues. The V segment lost 5 bases and the J segment 4 bases; nucleotides outside the gene matches: 10. From germline, CDR1 is SEHNR and CDR2 FQNEAQ (reference sequence). The CDR3: CASSPGRTGGTGELFF. CDR3 bases: TGTGCCAGCAGCCCCGGACGTACGGGGGGCACCGGGGAGCTGTTTTTT.

This clone was detected only a few times. The chain links TRBV30 to TRBJ1-3, with D perhaps matching TRBD1 (5 bases). The germline V and J ends were trimmed by 8 bases and 0 bases, with 14 bases remaining between them. The CDR3 spans 14 residues. CDR1 is GTSNPN and CDR2 is SVGIG in the germline V gene (reference sequence). CDR3 sequence: CAAYWGGSGNTIYF. For the CDR3, the DNA is TGTGCCGCCTATTGGGGGGGCTCTGGAAACACCATATATTTT.

This chain connects TRBV29-1 to TRBJ2-5; 7 nucleotides agree with TRBD1. Per the germline V gene, CDR1 is SQVTM and CDR2 is ANQGSEA. After removal of 8 bases from V and 3 bases from J, the junction contained 6 bases not matched to a gene. The CDR3 contains 12 residues. DNA for the CDR3: TGCAGCTCACGGACAGGCAAAGAGACCCAGTACTTC. This codes for CSSRTGKETQYF.

The chain couples TRBV27 to TRBJ2-1, with unresolved D. The CDR3 covers 14 residues. Germline V gives CDR1 MNHEY, CDR2 SMNVEV (reference sequence). The ends were cut back, 3 bases at V and 5 bases at J, with 11 bases in the middle. Here the CDR3 DNA reads TGTGCCAGCAGTTTTAACGGTCGTGACAATGAGCAGTTCTTC. Its protein product is CASSFNGRDNEQFF.

This clone was recorded a few times. The J gene is TRBJ1-1, the V gene TRBV4-2, with D maybe TRBD1 (5 bases). This CDR3 spans 14 amino acids. The germline V gene has CDR1 LGHNA and CDR2 YNFKEQ. Trimming shortened V by 4 bases and J by 1 base, and 10 bases separated the two germline ends. The CDR3 nucleotides read TGTGCCAGCAGCCGACAAACAGGGAACACTGAAGCTTTCTTT. Translating it yields CASSRQTGNTEAFF.

The V and J genes are TRBV19 and TRBJ2-1; TRBD2 aligns across 8 bases. CDR1 is LNHDA, CDR2 SQIVND, per germline (reference sequence). This CDR3 has 14 residues. V dropped 4 bases and J dropped 10; count of bases not matched to a gene: 9. CDR3: CASSTGTSKVEQFF. CDR3 nucleotide sequence: TGTGCCAGTAGTACCGGGACTAGTAAGGTAGAGCAGTTCTTC.

This clone turned up a few times. This chain connects TRBV5-1 to TRBJ2-3, with TRBD2 identical over 14 bases. This CDR3 has 16 residues. The germline V gene encodes CDR1 SGHRS and CDR2 YFSETQ. Losses at the gene ends were 3 bases for V and 4 bases for J; bases not matched to a gene: 4. As DNA, the CDR3 is TGCGCCAGCAGCTCTCTGACTAGCGGGAGGGCAGATACGCAGTATTTT. It translates to CASSSLTSGRADTQYF. Full variable domain (missing parts from reference TRBV5-1 and TRBJ2-3): KAGVTQTPRYLIKTRGQQVTLSCSPISGHRSVSWYQQTPGQGLQFLFEYFSETQRNKGNFPGRFSGRQFSNSRSEMNVSTLELGDSALYLCASSSLTSGRADTQYFGPGTRLTVL.

This clone was detected only a few times. The chain recombines TRBV14 with TRBJ2-1, with a tentative D call TRBD2 (6 bases). Deletions cut 3 bases from V and 4 bases from J, with 13 bases between. CDR3 size: 15 residues. The germline V gene has CDR1 SGHDN and CDR2 FVKESK. CDR3 residues: CASSHLSGGYNEQFF. CDR3 bases: TGTGCCAGCAGCCATCTAAGCGGAGGGTACAATGAGCAGTTCTTC. Using reference TRBV14 and TRBJ2-1 for the parts outside the CDR3, the full variable domain is EAGVTQFPSHSVIEKGQTVTLRCDPISGHDNLYWYRRVMGKEIKFLLHFVKESKQDESGMPNNRFLAERTGGTYSTLKVQPAELEDSGVYFCASSHLSGGYNEQFFGPGTRLTVL.

V gene TRBV28 combines with J gene TRBJ1-2; 7 nucleotides line up with TRBD1. CDR3 length equals 15 residues. Germline CDR1 is MDHEN and CDR2 is SYDVKM. Trimming removed 0 bases from V and 8 bases from J; junction bases left unmatched: 9. DNA for the CDR3: TGTGCCAGCAGTTTATGGACAACAGGGGCGGGCGGCTACACCTTC. Translated: CASSLWTTGAGGYTF.

This chain uses TRBV29-1 with TRBJ2-1; 9 bases agree with TRBD1. CDR1 is SQVTM, CDR2 ANQGSEA, per germline. Trimming cost V 6 bases and J 7 bases; bases outside gene matches: 4. The CDR3 consists of 12 residues. CDR3 bases: TGCAGCGTATCCGGGACAGGGAATGAGCAGTTCTTC. It specifies CSVSGTGNEQFF.